This T cell receptor (beta chain) was captured by sequencing in a study of OX40 agonist ivuxolimab in advanced cancers. This table comes from immunoSEQ multiplex PCR, and its TCRdb copy is limited to in-frame clones, with some not included. Of 77,000 or so clones in the sample, 88% were seen once. The germline CDR1 and CDR2 sequences are MNHNS and SASEGT. The CDR3 is 14 residues long. V was clipped by 6 bases and J by 0 bases; unmatched bases: 4. This specimen was CD4+ or CD8+ T cells sorted from blood, taken in a trial of the OX40 agonist ivuxolimab. V and J are TRBV6-1 and TRBJ2-7; 8 nucleotides match TRBD1. The source of this sequence is an adult with an advanced solid tumor such as melanoma, head and neck, liver or kidney cancer. Here the CDR3 reads CASREQGASYEQYF. The CDR3 nucleotides are TGTGCCAGCAGAGAGCAGGGGGCCTCCTACGAGCAGTACTTC.